One sample yielded the 20 T cell receptor beta chains listed below, sequenced in a study of blood T cell repertoires in COVID-19. Produced via immunoSEQ multiplex PCR; TCRdb's table is partial and in-frame only. The table lists about 140,000 clones, around 81% of them singletons. Sequencing used peripheral blood. These receptors came from a human donor in a cohort sampled during active COVID-19.

The chain employs TRBV4-2 and TRBJ2-1, with 7 bases identical to TRBD2. The CDR3 totals 17 residues. In germline, CDR1 is LGHNA, CDR2 YNFKEQ. The V segment lost 1 base and the J segment 3 bases; nucleotides outside the gene matches: 9. In nucleotides, the CDR3 is TGTGCCAGCAGCCAAGGGGTGGTTCTAGCGGACTACAATGAGCAGTTCTTC. Amino acids: CASSQGVVLADYNEQFF.

The chain carries TRBV9 and TRBJ2-2, with TRBD2 as a possible D gene (5 bases). CDR1 is SGDLS, CDR2 YYNGEE, per germline. Trimming cost V 5 bases and J 0 bases, with 14 bases left between them. This CDR3 region has 16 residues. For the CDR3, the DNA is TGTGCCAGCAGTGCGATAGCGAAAGCGAACACCGGGGAGCTGTTTTTT. This gives the protein CASSAIAKANTGELFF.

This clone was recorded only once. The gene calls are TRBV6-2 or TRBV6-3 and TRBJ2-3; 13 nucleotides align to TRBD2. This CDR3 is built from 18 residues. Germline CDR1 MNHEY, CDR2 SVGEGT. After removal of 6 bases from V and 2 bases from J, the junction contained 11 bases not matched to a gene. CDR3 bases: TGTGCCAGCAGACCTCTTTTTACTAGCGGGAGGGCCACAGATACGCAGTATTTT. Translating gives CASRPLFTSGRATDTQYF.

The chain uses TRBV19 and TRBJ2-7, with D possibly TRBD1 on 7 matching bases. Germline lookup yields CDR1 LNHDA and CDR2 SQIVND (reference sequence). This CDR3 is built from 18 residues. Trimming stripped 10 bases from V and 4 bases from J, with 32 bases between. This chain's CDR3 is CATGTGGDRSFPVYEQYF. Here the CDR3 DNA reads TGTGCCACCGGTACTGGCGGGGACAGATCATTCCCGGTTTACGAGCAGTACTTC.

This clone was found once. In nucleotides, the CDR3 is TGTGCCAGCAGCCTGGACTTTTTGAACACCGGGGAGCTGTTTTTT. It specifies CASSLDFLNTGELFF. The chain has TRBV5-4 and TRBJ2-2; maybe TRBD2 (5 bases). V was cut by 4 bases and J by 1 base, with 11 bases left in between. CDR3 size: 15 residues. Germline assignment: CDR1 SGHNT and CDR2 YYREEE (reference sequence).

The J gene is TRBJ2-6, the V gene TRBV4-3; D is perhaps TRBD2 (7 bases). The germline V and J ends were trimmed by 4 bases and 0 bases, with 19 bases remaining between them. CDR3 length equals 19 residues. Germline V CDR1 and CDR2: LGHNA, YSLEER. CDR3: CASSLHGGGGGSGANVLTF. CDR3 DNA sequence: TGCGCCAGCAGCCTCCACGGGGGAGGGGGAGGCTCTGGGGCCAACGTCCTGACTTTC.

The chain combines TRBV12-3 or TRBV12-4 with TRBJ2-1; 8 bases are shared with TRBD2. The CDR3 sequence is 11 residues long. V was clipped by 6 bases and J by 13 bases; unmatched bases: 5. The CDR3 loop reads CASRLAAPQFF. The CDR3 DNA sequence: TGTGCCAGCAGACTAGCGGCCCCCCAGTTCTTC.

The V gene is TRBV9, the J gene TRBJ1-4; D gene unclear. V lost 3 bases and J lost 3, with 6 bases in between. The CDR3 is 13 amino acids. Germline lookup yields CDR1 SGDLS and CDR2 YYNGEE. The CDR3 is CASSAGANEKLFF. In DNA, the CDR3 is TGTGCCAGCAGCGCCGGGGCTAATGAAAAACTGTTTTTT.

The chain employs TRBV7-2 and TRBJ2-3; the match to TRBD2 covers 8 bases. Germline CDR1 is SGHTA and CDR2 is FQGNSA. V was pared by 1 base and J by 5 bases, with 8 bases of the junction left unmatched. The length of the CDR3 is 16 residues. The CDR3 loop reads CASSLEGREVQDTQYF. Here the CDR3 DNA reads TGTGCCAGCAGCTTAGAGGGGCGGGAGGTGCAAGATACGCAGTATTTT. Drawing the rest from reference TRBV7-2 and TRBJ2-3, the complete variable domain is GAGVSQSPSNKVTEKGKDVELRCDPISGHTALYWYRQSLGQGLEFLIYFQGNSAPDKSGLPSDRFSAERTGGSVSTLTIQRTQQEDSAVYLCASSLEGREVQDTQYFGPGTRLTVL.

The chain recombines TRBV29-1 with TRBJ1-3, with no clear D. Looked up from germline, CDR1 is SQVTM and CDR2 is ANQGSEA. CDR3 size: 14 residues. V lost 6 bases and J lost 2, with 14 bases in between. This CDR3 is CSVGSGRPGNTIYF. The CDR3 bases are TGCAGCGTAGGATCAGGCAGACCTGGAAACACCATATATTTT.

About this clone: This sample includes further DNA sequences coding for the same CDR3. The rearrangement uses TRBV7-9 and TRBJ2-7; unclear D gene. V gave up 4 bases and J gave up 2 bases, with 3 bases separating them. CDR3 length equals 11 residues. Germline V gene lookup returns CDR1 SEHNR and CDR2 FQNEAQ (reference sequence). In DNA form, the CDR3 reads TGTGCCAGCAGCTCCGCCTACGAGCAGTACTTC. Amino acids: CASSSAYEQYF. Together with reference TRBV7-9 and TRBJ2-7, the CDR3 gives the full variable domain: DTGVSQNPRHKITKRGQNVTFRCDPISEHNRLYWYRQTLGQGPEFLTYFQNEAQLEKSRLLSDRFSAERPKGSFSTLEIQRTEQGDSAMYLCASSSAYEQYFGPGTRLTVT.

The sample holds a few counts of this clone. V and J are TRBV3-1 (or the pseudogene TRBV3-2) and TRBJ1-1; no firm D call. Looked up from germline, CDR1 is LGHDT and CDR2 is YNNKEL (reference sequence). The V and J ends lost 3 bases and 0 bases respectively, with 20 bases between them. The CDR3 is 18 residues long. CDR3 nucleotides: TGTGCCAGCAGCCATCCCTCATCGGGATCCCGAATGAACACTGAAGCTTTCTTT. This encodes CASSHPSSGSRMNTEAFF.

This clone was detected once. V is TRBV27 and J is TRBJ1-1; TRBD1 aligns across 8 bases. Germline lookup yields CDR1 MNHEY and CDR2 SMNVEV (reference sequence). The CDR3 has 14 amino acids. J was trimmed by 5 bases and V by 6 bases; bases with no gene match: 8. The CDR3 region has the DNA TGTGCCAGCAGGCGGACAGGGCCTACAACTGAAGCTTTCTTT. Its translation: CASRRTGPTTEAFF.

Many counts were recorded for this clone. V usage is TRBV15 and J usage is TRBJ1-6, with D maybe TRBD1 (5 bases). With 5 bases removed from V and 9 bases from J, the gap between germline ends came to 20 bases. The CDR3 has 16 residues. Germline V gene data show CDR1 as LNHNV and CDR2 as YYDKDF (reference sequence). The CDR3 DNA reads as TGTGCCACCAGCCATGGGGCAGGAGATGGTAGTTCACCCCTCCACTTT. Its protein product is CATSHGAGDGSSPLHF.

The chain combines TRBV5-1 with TRBJ2-1, with 9 bases aligning to TRBD1. Trimming at V came to 4 bases and at J to 5 bases, leaving 7 bases not matched to a gene. Germline V CDR1 and CDR2: SGHRS, YFSETQ. The CDR3 sequence is 15 residues long. DNA for the CDR3: TGCGCCAGCAGCCCGCCCGGGACAGGGAACAATGAGCAGTTCTTC. Translating gives CASSPPGTGNNEQFF.

This clone came up a few times. The rearrangement joins TRBV14 to TRBJ2-7; perhaps TRBD2 as D (6 bases). The V and J ends lost 1 base and 5 bases respectively, with 9 bases between them. Germline values: CDR1 SGHDN, CDR2 FVKESK. The CDR3 sequence is 13 residues long. CDR3 residues: CASSQVRGDEQYF. The CDR3 region has the DNA TGTGCCAGCAGCCAAGTTCGCGGGGACGAGCAGTACTTC.

The chain carries TRBV19 and TRBJ2-5, with 9 bases identical to TRBD1. CDR3 size: 15 residues. J was trimmed by 5 bases and V by 6 bases; bases with no gene match: 10. Germline V gene lookup returns CDR1 LNHDA and CDR2 SQIVND (reference sequence). CDR3 bases: TGTGCCAGTAGCTCAACAGGGGGCGAGGGTGAGACCCAGTACTTC. This encodes CASSSTGGEGETQYF.

The chain combines TRBV9 with TRBJ2-1; possibly TRBD2 for D (5 bases). From germline, CDR1 is SGDLS and CDR2 YYNGEE. The CDR3 consists of 16 residues. The V end lost 0 bases, the J end lost 3 bases, and 13 bases lay between the germline ends. The CDR3 coding sequence is TGTGCCAGCAGCGTAGCGCTGGCTAGCAGCTACAATGAGCAGTTCTTC. This codes for CASSVALASSYNEQFF.

CDR3 DNA: TGTGCCAGCAGCTTTCTAGGGAGCTTGGGCAATGAGCAGTTCTTC. The encoded protein is CASSFLGSLGNEQFF. This sequence joins TRBV5-6 and TRBJ2-1, with a possible D match to TRBD2 (5 bases). The CDR3 is 15 residues long. V lost 2 bases, J lost 6 bases, and 15 bases lay in between. In germline, CDR1 is SGHDT, CDR2 YYEEEE.

This clone was found a few times. The rearrangement uses TRBV28 and TRBJ2-1, with a possible D match to TRBD1 (5 bases). The germline V gene has CDR1 MDHEN and CDR2 SYDVKM. This CDR3 comprises 12 residues. V lost 7 bases and J 9 bases, leaving 13 bases between the germline ends. CDR3 in amino acids: CASTAGPVEQFF. In DNA form, the CDR3 reads TGTGCCAGCACTGCAGGGCCGGTTGAGCAGTTCTTC.